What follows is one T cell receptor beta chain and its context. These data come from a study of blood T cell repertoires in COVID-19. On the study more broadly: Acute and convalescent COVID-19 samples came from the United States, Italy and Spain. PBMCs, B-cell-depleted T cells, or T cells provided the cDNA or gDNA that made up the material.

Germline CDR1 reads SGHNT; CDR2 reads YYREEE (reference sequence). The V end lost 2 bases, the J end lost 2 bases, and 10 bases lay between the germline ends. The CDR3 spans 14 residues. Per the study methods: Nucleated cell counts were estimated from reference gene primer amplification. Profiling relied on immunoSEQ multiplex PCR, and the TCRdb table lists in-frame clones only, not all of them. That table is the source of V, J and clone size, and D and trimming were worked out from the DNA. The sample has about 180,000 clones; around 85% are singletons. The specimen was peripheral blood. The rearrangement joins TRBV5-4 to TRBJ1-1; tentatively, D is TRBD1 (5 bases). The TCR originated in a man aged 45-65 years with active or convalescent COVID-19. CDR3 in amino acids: CASSFGHANTEAFF. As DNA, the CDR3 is TGTGCCAGCAGCTTTGGACACGCAAACACTGAAGCTTTCTTT.